This TCR beta chain was profiled in a study of blood T cell repertoires in COVID-19. The overall study: Italy, Spain and the United States were the sources of the convalescent and acute COVID-19 samples. The cDNA or gDNA used as material had been derived from T cells, B-cell-depleted T cells, or PBMCs.

The CDR3 consists of 17 residues. V lost 4 bases and J lost 2, with 21 bases in between. Germline lookup yields CDR1 MNHNS and CDR2 SASEGT. Authors' methods: Estimation of nucleated cell counts was performed using reference gene primer amplification. Only in-frame clones appear in the TCRdb table, and some are missing; sequencing was by immunoSEQ multiplex PCR. That table supplies the V and J calls and clone size; D and trimming were determined from the DNA. In the table there are approximately 670,000 clones, 85% to 90% of which are singletons. The chain recombines TRBV6-1 with TRBJ2-7; D might be TRBD2 (7 bases). Material: peripheral blood. This TCR came from a woman under 30 with acute or convalescent COVID-19. This chain's CDR3 is CASSGPQGRGGTYEQYF. As DNA, the CDR3 is TGTGCCAGCAGTGGGCCCCAGGGGAGGGGGGGGACCTACGAGCAGTACTTC.